This T cell receptor beta chain originates from a study of Graves' ophthalmopathy and Graves' hyperthyroidism. Background on the study: Peripheral blood was obtained at first diagnosis, ahead of any treatment.

Comment on this clonotype: What it binds is unknown.

Ophthalmopathic donors had moderate-to-severe activity, CAS ≥3 and NOSPECS ≥4, with disease that had lasted under 3 months. The TCR beta CDR3 regions underwent amplification from RNA transcripts. HTBI-primed RT-PCR formed the first round, and a multiplex PCR formed the second. MiXCR was run by TCRdb on the multiplex PCR reads, yielding one entry per CDR3 protein. The sample carries around 600,000 distinct CDR3 sequences, about two fifths recorded once. Whole-study findings and limits: Blood contained most expanded thyroid clonotypes exceeding 0.001 frequency.

This CDR3 has 16 residues. Germline CDR1 is SGHTA and CDR2 is FQGTGA. V gave up 3 bases and J gave up 1 base, with 12 bases separating them. Material for sequencing was peripheral blood. The chain joins TRBV7-3 to TRBJ2-2; D is possibly TRBD1 (5 bases). The TCR comes from an adult man with Graves' ophthalmopathy. The CDR3 coding sequence is TGTGCCAGCAGCTTCCACCCCACAGGGAACACCGGGGAGCTGTTTTTT. As protein: CASSFHPTGNTGELFF.